This T cell receptor (beta chain) was retrieved from a study of shared clonotypes between healthy human individuals. Study results and caveats: Only a few donors were included, so the genetic and exposure-history diversity represented was limited. The researchers took only blood, and tissue repertoires probably look different.

Naive CD8 isolation took CD45RO-negative cells positively selected for CCR7 and excluded terminally differentiated effector memory CD45RA+ cells. All donors were Caucasian adults living in Nashville, Tennessee. The method was immunoSEQ multiplex PCR; TCRdb's version includes in-frame clones alone and lacks a portion of them. The sample comprises roughly 2,000,000 clones, 93% of which are singletons, and over 1.5% rests with the top ten. A word on this clone: Its antigen is unidentified. Other DNA sequences in the same sample also yield this CDR3.

V dropped 1 base and J dropped 0 bases, with 10 bases sitting between them. The CDR3 is 15 amino acids. The germline V gene has CDR1 SGHTA and CDR2 FQGNSA. Source material: naive CD8+ T cells from PBMCs. The clonotype originates from a young man in good health. Some clones in this sample may be carry-over from other donors' samples. This chain joins TRBV7-2 and TRBJ2-7, with a tentative D call TRBD1 (5 bases). The CDR3 spells CASSLVSGASYEQYF. In DNA, the CDR3 is TGTGCCAGCAGCTTAGTTTCTGGGGCCTCCTACGAGCAGTACTTC.